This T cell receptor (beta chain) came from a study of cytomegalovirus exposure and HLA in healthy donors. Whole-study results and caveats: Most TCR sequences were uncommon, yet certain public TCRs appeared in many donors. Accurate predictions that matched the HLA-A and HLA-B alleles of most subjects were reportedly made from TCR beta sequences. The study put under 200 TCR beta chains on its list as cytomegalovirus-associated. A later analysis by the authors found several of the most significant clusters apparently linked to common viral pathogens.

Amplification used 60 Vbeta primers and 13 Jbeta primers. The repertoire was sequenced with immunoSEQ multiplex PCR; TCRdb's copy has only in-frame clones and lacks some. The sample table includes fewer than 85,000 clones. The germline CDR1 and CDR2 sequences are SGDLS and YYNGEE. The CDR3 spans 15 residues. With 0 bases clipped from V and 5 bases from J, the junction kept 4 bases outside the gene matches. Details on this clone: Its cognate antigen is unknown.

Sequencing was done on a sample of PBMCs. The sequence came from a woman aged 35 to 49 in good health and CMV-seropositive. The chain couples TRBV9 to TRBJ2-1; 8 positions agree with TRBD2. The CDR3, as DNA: TGTGCCAGCAGCGTAGAACTAGCGGCTCACAATGAGCAGTTCTTC. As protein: CASSVELAAHNEQFF.